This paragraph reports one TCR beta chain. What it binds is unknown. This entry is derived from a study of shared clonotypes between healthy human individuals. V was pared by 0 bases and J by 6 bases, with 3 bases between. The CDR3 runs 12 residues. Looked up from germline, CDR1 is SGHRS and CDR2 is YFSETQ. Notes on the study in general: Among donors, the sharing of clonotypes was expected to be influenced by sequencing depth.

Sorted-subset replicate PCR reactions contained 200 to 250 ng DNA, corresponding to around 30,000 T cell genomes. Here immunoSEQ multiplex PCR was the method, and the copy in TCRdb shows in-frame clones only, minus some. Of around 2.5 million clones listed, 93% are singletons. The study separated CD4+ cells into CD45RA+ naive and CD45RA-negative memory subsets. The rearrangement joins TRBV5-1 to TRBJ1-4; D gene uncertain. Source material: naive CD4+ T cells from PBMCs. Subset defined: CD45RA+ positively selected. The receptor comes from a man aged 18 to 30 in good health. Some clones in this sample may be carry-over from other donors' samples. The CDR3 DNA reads TGCGCCAGCAGCTTGGGGCATGAAAAACTGTTTTTT. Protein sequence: CASSLGHEKLFF.